One T cell receptor (beta chain) is described in this entry. Its antigen is still unknown. No much larger clone exists at a distance of one base, and base qualities are not known. Library creation used the immunoSEQ multiplex PCR assay. TCR beta CDR3 sequencing was performed on DNA from the cultured, isolated CD4+ T cells. The study's processing was this. Non-productive TCR sequences were removed and reads were trimmed to the CDR3 region, keeping CDR3s of at least 7 amino acids. Antigen-specific clonotypes were identified using the MANAFEST web app by comparison of expansion in peptide wells against reference cultures. For clones to be considered positive, expansion at FDR<0.05 versus reference and all other wells, an odds ratio above 5, and a frequency above 0.1% in two replicate wells were required. Clonotypes significantly expanded in SARS-CoV-2 spike wells and in at least one common cold coronavirus spike condition were defined as cross-reactive. CDR3 similarity was assessed by Levenshtein distance using the stringdist R package, and unrooted trees were constructed with ape in R 3.6.1. The table was pulled from immuneACCESS by TCRdb, which kept in-frame rearrangements only. Such tables lose some clones; where checked, under half of the loss comes from unresolved V genes, and the rest has no known cause. V and J calls plus clone size are reproduced from that table; the DNA served to infer D and trimming. This sample has 60,000 to 90,000 clones in its table, and about 86% of those were observed once. The ten largest clones capture 1.2% of the sample.

These data come from a study of vaccination effects on CD4 cells after COVID-19 (dated 2022 in TCRdb). For the study in its entirety: Across the study, the median time from the second dose to post-vaccine sampling was 72 days (range 14 to 241). SARS-CoV-2 spike-specific CD4+ TCR repertoires were compared before and after mRNA vaccination in COVID-19 convalescent patients and in infection-naive vaccine recipients. A total of roughly 9 COVID-19 convalescent patients and a few SARS-CoV-2-naive healthy vaccine recipients were included in the full study. Cultures from other donors in the study were sequenced using the Oncomine TCR Beta short-read assay on an Illumina iSeq 100. Study-level results and caveats: Only a small number of convalescent patients were included, and no early post-infection timepoints were available, which limited the study. In healthy vaccine recipients, vaccine-induced clones were almost all SARS-CoV-2 mono-reactive, with only 1 of 255 being cross-reactive with common cold coronaviruses. Both infection-induced and vaccine-induced clones contracted markedly at late post-vaccination timepoints, which is consistent with waning T cell responses.

To identify antigen-specific CD4+ T cell clonotypes by their expansion, the ViraFEST assay first stimulated PBMC with viral peptide pools and then applied TCR sequencing. After more than nine days of culture, CD4+ T cells were isolated with the EasySep CD4+ T cell isolation kit. Each participant got two doses of an mRNA SARS-CoV-2 vaccine, either BNT162b2 or mRNA-1273. The absence of prior SARS-CoV-2 infection in healthy vaccine recipients was confirmed by negative nucleocapsid antibodies before and after vaccination. Approximately 2.1 million PBMC per well were cultured in IMDM with around 5% human AB serum, 9 to 10 IU/ml IL-2 and gentamicin, plus 10 ug/ml peptides. On days 3 and 7, half of the culture medium was replaced with fresh IL-2-containing medium. Unless noted otherwise, every peptide stimulation condition was grown in triplicate wells. Using Ficoll-Paque Plus gradient centrifugation, PBMC were separated from whole blood and then either used fresh or cryopreserved at -140C. Overlapping peptide pools spanned the spike proteins of SARS-CoV-2 and the common cold coronaviruses HCoV-NL63, HCoV-OC43 and HCoV-229E. The QIAamp micro DNA kit was used to extract genomic DNA from the cultured CD4+ T cells.

Sequenced here: CD4+ T cells from PBMCs cultured with HCoV-229E spike peptides, sampled after COVID-19 vaccination. The cell subset or site label for this specimen denotes: HCoV-229E spike overlapping peptide pool stimulation. This clonotype originated in a human donor who received a COVID-19 vaccine.

Here is the DNA: TGTGCCAGCAGCCTAACAGGGACTGGCACTGAAGCTTTCTTT. The translation is CASSLTGTGTEAFF. The rearrangement combines TRBV3-1 (or the pseudogene TRBV3-2) with TRBJ1-1, and perhaps TRBD1 as D gene, on 6 matching bases. The CDR3 measures 14 amino acids from cysteine to phenylalanine. Only the CDR3 portion is preserved as DNA: 42 bases, with reading frame beginning at the first base. Deletion took 4 bases off V and 4 bases off J, with a span of 13 bases between the germline ends. From the germline V gene (reference sequence), CDR1 is LGHDT and CDR2 is YNNKEL.